This T cell receptor (beta chain) is from a study of identical twins. Germline CDR1 is SGHRS and CDR2 is YFSETQ. The length of the CDR3 is 16 residues. V dropped 0 bases and J dropped 4; count of bases not matched to a gene: 4. This clonotype was detected ten times or more. Template switching added a universal primer site; cDNA carried unique molecular identifiers. TCRdb ran MiXCR on the 5' RACE reads and lists one entry per CDR3 protein. This table holds about 100,000 distinct CDR3 sequences, just under 6% found once. This chain uses TRBV5-1 with TRBJ2-5, with 12 bases fitting TRBD2. Sequencing was performed on memory T cells sorted from blood. The receptor was isolated from a woman aged 50 to 60 in good health. The CDR3 DNA follows: TGCGCCAGCAGCTTGGAGACTAGCGGGGGAGGAGAGACCCAGTACTTC. Protein: CASSLETSGGGETQYF.